Listed below are T cell receptor beta chains from one sample, sequenced in a study of blood T cell repertoires in COVID-19. Profiled with immunoSEQ multiplex PCR; TCRdb holds only in-frame clones, not every one. This table has about 200,000 clones, about four fifths appearing once. Sequenced: peripheral blood. The source of these receptors is a woman aged 50 to 60 with active or convalescent COVID-19. Each CDR3 is given with its conserved first and last residue. Fields, in order: V gene, J gene, clone size, D gene, CDR3 DNA, CDR3 protein. A D gene is named only where the DNA matches it firmly. The size of a clone is reported for some rows only, either as once, few or many, or as a class for expanded clones.

V: TRBV6-1
J: TRBJ2-2
size: .
D: .
DNA: TGTGCCAGCAGTGAAAGGTCGGGGGACCCCGGGGAGCTGTTTTTT
CDR3: CASSERSGDPGELFF

V: TRBV28
J: TRBJ2-1
size: .
D: .
DNA: TGTGCCAGCAGTTGGTACAGCACCTACAATGAGCAGTTCTTC
CDR3: CASSWYSTYNEQFF

V: TRBV21-1
J: TRBJ2-3
size: .
D: .
DNA: TGTGCCAGCAGCAAAGACGGTTCTAGCGGGCCAAGCACAGATACGCAGTATTTT
CDR3: CASSKDGSSGPSTDTQYF

V: TRBV5-1
J: TRBJ2-3
size: .
D: TRBD1
DNA: TGCGCCAGCAGCAGACAGGGGAAGGGCACAGATACGCAGTATTTT
CDR3: CASSRQGKGTDTQYF

V: TRBV5-1
J: TRBJ1-3
size: .
D: .
DNA: TGCGCCAGCAGCCAAGGGGGAGCTGGAAACACCATATATTTT
CDR3: CASSQGGAGNTIYF

V: TRBV21-1
J: TRBJ1-1
size: .
D: .
DNA: TGTGCCAGCAGCATCACAGGGGGTGGCGGGAACACTGAAGCTTTCTTT
CDR3: CASSITGGGGNTEAFF

V: TRBV14
J: TRBJ2-5
size: .
D: TRBD2
DNA: TGTGCCAGCAGCCTTAGACTAGCGGGACAAGAGACCCAGTACTTC
CDR3: CASSLRLAGQETQYF

V: TRBV11-2
J: TRBJ2-2
size: .
D: .
DNA: TGTGCCAGCAGCTCATCACTGACCGGGGAGCTGTTTTTT
CDR3: CASSSSLTGELFF

V: TRBV21-1
J: TRBJ2-2
size: .
D: .
DNA: TGTGCCAGCAGCTCGTGGGGGACTAGCGGGAGGGAGGACACCGGGGAGCTGTTTTTT
CDR3: CASSSWGTSGREDTGELFF

V: TRBV2
J: TRBJ2-1
size: .
D: TRBD2
DNA: TGTGCCAGCGGCGAATCCGGACTAGCTGGCCATTCCTACAATGAGCAGTTCTTC
CDR3: CASGESGLAGHSYNEQFF

V: TRBV28
J: TRBJ2-6
size: .
D: .
DNA: TGTGCCAGCAGCCACGGGAGCTCTGGGGCCAACGTCCTGACTTTC
CDR3: CASSHGSSGANVLTF

V: TRBV11-3
J: TRBJ2-2
size: .
D: .
DNA: TGTGCCAGCAGCCAGGGGTCGGGCACCGGGGAGCTGTTTTTT
CDR3: CASSQGSGTGELFF

V: TRBV5-4
J: TRBJ1-5
size: once
D: TRBD1
DNA: TGTGCCAGCAGTTCCGGACAGGGCGACAATCAGCCCCAGCATTTT
CDR3: CASSSGQGDNQPQHF

V: TRBV27
J: TRBJ2-5
size: .
D: TRBD2
DNA: TGTGCCAGCAAGCCCAAACTAGCGGGAGCGGGGGAGACCCAGTACTTC
CDR3: CASKPKLAGAGETQYF

V: TRBV6-5
J: TRBJ1-5
size: .
D: TRBD1
DNA: TGTGCCAGCAGGGTACAGGGGGCAGGTCAGCCCCAGCATTTT
CDR3: CASRVQGAGQPQHF

V: TRBV3-1/TRBV3-2
J: TRBJ1-2
size: .
D: .
DNA: TGTGCCAGCAGCCAAAGGGGACGGGAGAACTATGGCTACACCTTC
CDR3: CASSQRGRENYGYTF

V: TRBV5-5
J: TRBJ1-2
size: .
D: .
DNA: TGTGCCAGCAGCTTGGGGTGGGGGGCTAACTATGGCTACACCTTC
CDR3: CASSLGWGANYGYTF

V: TRBV5-1
J: TRBJ1-6
size: .
D: .
DNA: TGCGCCAGCAGCTTGCAGGAAAATTCACCCCTCCACTTT
CDR3: CASSLQENSPLHF

V: TRBV28
J: TRBJ2-3
size: .
D: .
DNA: TGTGCCAGCAATAACAGGGTCACTAGCACAGATACGCAGTATTTT
CDR3: CASNNRVTSTDTQYF

V: TRBV6-1
J: TRBJ1-2
size: .
D: .
DNA: TGTGCCAGCAGTGAAGCTGGTGTGAAGGGCCAGGGACTCTATGGCTACACCTTC
CDR3: CASSEAGVKGQGLYGYTF

V: TRBV3-1/TRBV3-2
J: TRBJ2-1
size: .
D: TRBD2
DNA: TGTGCCAGCAGGAGTAGAGGAGCGGGAGACGAGAATGAGCAGTTCTTC
CDR3: CASRSRGAGDENEQFF

V: TRBV5-1
J: TRBJ2-5
size: .
D: .
DNA: TGCGCCAGCAGCCTTCGTAGCGGTGAACACCAAGAGACCCAGTACTTC
CDR3: CASSLRSGEHQETQYF

V: TRBV2
J: TRBJ1-1
size: few
D: .
DNA: TGTGCCAGCAGTAGTCTGGGGAGCATGAACACTGAAGCTTTCTTT
CDR3: CASSSLGSMNTEAFF

V: TRBV7-9
J: TRBJ1-6
size: once
D: TRBD1
DNA: TGTGCCAGCAGCTCCGGACAGGGCAATAATTCACCCCTCCACTTT
CDR3: CASSSGQGNNSPLHF

V: TRBV4-1
J: TRBJ1-2
size: .
D: TRBD1
DNA: TGCGCCAGCAGCCAGGGGGCCGGGACAGGGGGCTATGGCTACACCTTC
CDR3: CASSQGAGTGGYGYTF

V: TRBV19
J: TRBJ1-5
size: .
D: .
DNA: TGTGCCAGTAGTATGGGTAAGGGGTCAGGGGCTCAGCCCCAGCATTTT
CDR3: CASSMGKGSGAQPQHF

V: TRBV18
J: TRBJ2-5
size: .
D: TRBD1
DNA: TGTGCCAGCTCATCTCGGACAGGGCAAGAGACCCAGTACTTC
CDR3: CASSSRTGQETQYF

V: TRBV6-6
J: TRBJ1-5
size: .
D: TRBD1
DNA: TGTGCCAGCAGTTACTCAATTACAGGGGACAATCAGCCCCAGCATTTT
CDR3: CASSYSITGDNQPQHF

V: TRBV5-4
J: TRBJ1-4
size: .
D: TRBD1
DNA: TGTGCCAGCAGCTTGGGAGGACAGGGGGATGAAAAACTGTTTTTT
CDR3: CASSLGGQGDEKLFF

V: TRBV5-1
J: TRBJ2-7
size: .
D: .
DNA: TGCGCCAGCAGCTCCTACTACGAGCAGTACTTC
CDR3: CASSSYYEQYF

V: TRBV5-1
J: TRBJ2-6
size: .
D: .
DNA: TGCGCCAGCAGCTCCCAGGGTTTTGGGGCCAACGTCCTGACTTTC
CDR3: CASSSQGFGANVLTF

V: TRBV5-1
J: TRBJ2-5
size: .
D: .
DNA: TGCGCCAGCAGCTTGGCCGAGGGGAGGGAGACCCAGTACTTC
CDR3: CASSLAEGRETQYF

V: TRBV2
J: TRBJ1-5
size: .
D: TRBD1
DNA: TGTGCCAGCAGTGCAGGGGGCGAAGGCAATCAGCCCCAGCATTTT
CDR3: CASSAGGEGNQPQHF

V: TRBV6-5
J: TRBJ2-3
size: .
D: .
DNA: TGTGCCAGCAGTTACGGGGCCACAGATACGCAGTATTTT
CDR3: CASSYGATDTQYF

V: TRBV6-5
J: TRBJ1-2
size: .
D: TRBD1
DNA: TGTGCCAGCAGTCGGACAGGGCCCGACTATGGCTACACCTTC
CDR3: CASSRTGPDYGYTF

V: TRBV7-8
J: TRBJ2-2
size: .
D: TRBD2
DNA: TGTGCCAGCAGCCCAGGACTAGCGGGGTACACCGGGGAGCTGTTTTTT
CDR3: CASSPGLAGYTGELFF